This is a list of T cell receptor beta chains from one sample in a study of tumor and adjacent non-tumor tissue in lung cancer. TCRdb independently ran MiXCR on the multiplex PCR reads; one entry per CDR3 protein. In the table there are 77,000 or so distinct CDR3 sequences, less than 85% of which are singletons. Sequencing used distant non-tumor lung tissue. The receptors were gathered from an older man with non-small cell lung cancer. CDR3s include the opening cysteine and the closing phenylalanine or tryptophan. The D gene is left open where the match is weak. The size field is filled for only some rows; it gives once, few, many or a size class.

v_call	clone_size	j_call	d_call	cdr3_nt	cdr3_aa
TRBV12-3/TRBV12-4	few	TRBJ2-7	TRBD2	TGTGCTAGCAGCACGACTAGCGGGAGAATCTACGAGCAATACTTC	CASSTTSGRIYEQYF
TRBV20-1	NA	TRBJ2-5	TRBD2	TGCAGTGCTAGCCCTAGCGGGAACCAAGAGACCCAGTACTTC	CSASPSGNQETQYF
TRBV7-2	NA	TRBJ1-1	NA	TGTGCAAGCAGAGTCACGGATCAGAACACTGAAGCTTTCTTT	CASRVTDQNTEAFF
TRBV6-2/TRBV6-3	NA	TRBJ2-3	NA	TGTGCCAAAAGTGGGCGCATGGGGAATACGCAGTATTTT	CAKSGRMGNTQYF
TRBV10-3	many	TRBJ1-6	NA	TGTGCCATCAGTGAGTCTAACGCCAATTCACCCCTCCACTTT	CAISESNANSPLHF
TRBV29-1	NA	TRBJ2-1	NA	TGCAGCGTTGAAGCGACTAAGGACAATGAGCAATTCTTC	CSVEATKDNEQFF
TRBV6-2/TRBV6-3	NA	TRBJ2-2	NA	TGTGCCAGGAGCAGAATTAACATCTGGGAGCTGTTTTTT	CARSRINIWELFF
TRBV11-3	NA	TRBJ2-3	NA	TGTGCCAGCAGTTTATCCCAATTCGGACACCGGCTGCAGTATTTT	CASSLSQFGHRLQYF
TRBV11-3	few	TRBJ1-1	TRBD1	TGTGCCAGCAGCTTCAGGGACAGAACCCTGATCACTGAGACTTTCTTT	CASSFRDRTLITETFF
TRBV11-1	NA	TRBJ2-7	NA	TGTGCCAGCAGCTTGTTTGGTGAATATGAGCAGTACTTC	CASSLFGEYEQYF
TRBV29-1	NA	TRBJ2-1	NA	TGCAACGTTGAAGATTTTGGGGTGTACAATGAACAGTTCTTC	CNVEDFGVYNEQFF
TRBV20-1	once	TRBJ2-3	TRBD2	TGCAGTGCTAGAGATCCCAGCGGGAGGGAGTCAGATACGCAGTATTTT	CSARDPSGRESDTQYF
TRBV12-3/TRBV12-4	NA	TRBJ1-5	NA	TGTGTCAGCAGTTTAGGGACACGGGGCAATCAGCCCCGGCATTTT	CVSSLGTRGNQPRHF
TRBV7-8	NA	TRBJ1-2	NA	TGTGCCAGCACACTTAGTCCTAGGACAAACTATGGCTACACCTTC	CASTLSPRTNYGYTF
TRBV6-1	NA	TRBJ1-1	NA	TGTGCCACCAGTGATAGGAGCAGGGTTAACACTGAAGCTTTCTTT	CATSDRSRVNTEAFF
TRBV6-6	NA	TRBJ1-2	NA	TGTGACAGCAGTTACGGGCAGAACTATGGCTATACCTTC	CDSSYGQNYGYTF
TRBV30	NA	TRBJ2-2	NA	TGTGCCTGGAGTGTACGGGGAGGAGGTTCCGGGGAGCTGTTTTTT	CAWSVRGGGSGELFF
TRBV29-1	many	TRBJ1-2	NA	TGCAGCGTTCTAAAGACGGGAGCATATGGCTACACCTTC	CSVLKTGAYGYTF
TRBV6-1	NA	TRBJ1-2	TRBD1	TGTACCAGCAGTGAGTGGACAGGGATTGGCCACACCTTC	CTSSEWTGIGHTF
TRBV12-3/TRBV12-4	NA	TRBJ1-2	NA	TGTACCAGCAGTTTCGGGCCGATCTATGGCTACACCTTC	CTSSFGPIYGYTF
TRBV29-1	NA	TRBJ1-2	NA	TGCAGCGTTGAAGAGTACATTCAGGGCCTTACTAACTATGGCTACACCTTC	CSVEEYIQGLTNYGYTF
TRBV6-1	once	TRBJ1-1	NA	TGTGTCAGCAGTGAATCATATTCTTCCAGGGTCCCCGAAGCTTTCTTT	CVSSESYSSRVPEAFF
TRBV12-3/TRBV12-4	NA	TRBJ2-7	NA	TGTGCCAGCAGCTCAGGTGGGGGGCGGAACTCCTACGAGCAGTACTTC	CASSSGGGRNSYEQYF
TRBV11-2	NA	TRBJ2-3	NA	TGTGCCAGCAGCTTAGAGGGTGCGGGGGCATATACGCGGTATTTT	CASSLEGAGAYTRYF
TRBV4-1	NA	TRBJ1-1	NA	TGTGCCAGCAGCCAGACGACAAGGGCCAACACTGAAGTTTTCTTT	CASSQTTRANTEVFF
TRBV7-9	NA	TRBJ1-5	NA	TGTGCCAGCAGCCACGGGGAGCACTATCAGCCCCAGCATTTT	CASSHGEHYQPQHF
TRBV21-1	many	TRBJ2-7	NA	TGTGCCAGCAGGTCGTTCTACGAGCAGTACTTC	CASRSFYEQYF
TRBV12-3/TRBV12-4	NA	TRBJ1-3	NA	TGTGCCAGCAGATGGTGGAACACCATGTATTTT	CASRWWNTMYF